The 29 T cell receptor beta chains below were found in one sample sequenced in a study of blood T cell repertoires in COVID-19. The repertoire was sequenced with immunoSEQ multiplex PCR; TCRdb's copy has only in-frame clones and lacks some. The sample has 250,000 or so clones; about 85% are singletons. Sequencing was done on a sample of PBMCs or T cells enriched from blood (not recorded which). Receptor source: a woman between 50 and 59 years old who had been exposed to COVID-19.

V gene TRBV20-1 combines with J gene TRBJ1-1, with TRBD1 as a possible D gene (5 bases). The CDR3 covers 11 residues. Germline V gene sequence: CDR1 DFQATT, CDR2 SNEGSKA (reference sequence). With 0 bases removed from V and 10 bases from J, the gap between germline ends came to 9 bases. The CDR3 nucleotides read TGCAGTGCTAGAGATCGGGGGGGAGCTTTCTTT. This sequence encodes CSARDRGGAFF.

The chain joins TRBV28 to TRBJ1-2, with D tentatively TRBD1 (5 bases). V was clipped by 5 bases and J by 1 base, with 8 bases between them. The CDR3 covers 13 residues. CDR1 MDHEN and CDR2 SYDVKM come from the germline V gene. The DNA of the CDR3 is TGTGCCAGCAGTCAGGGTATTAACTATGGCTACACCTTC. This gives the protein CASSQGINYGYTF.

The chain recombines TRBV3-1 (or the pseudogene TRBV3-2) with TRBJ1-1; D is ambiguous. V was pared by 2 bases and J by 1 base, with 2 bases between. This CDR3 has 12 residues. CDR1 and CDR2 from the germline V gene are LGHDT and YNNKEL (reference sequence). CDR3 residues: CASSQQNTEAFF. CDR3 sequence (DNA): TGTGCCAGCAGCCAACAGAACACTGAAGCTTTCTTT.

This chain connects TRBV2 to TRBJ1-2; TRBD1 is a possible D gene (5 bases). The CDR3 contains 14 residues. V was pared by 1 base and J by 5 bases, with 11 bases between. Germline lookup yields CDR1 SNHLY and CDR2 FYNNEI. CDR3 sequence (DNA): TGTGCCAGCAGTGAAGGAGGAGGGGAGTATGGCTACACCTTC. As protein: CASSEGGGEYGYTF.

This chain uses TRBV2 with TRBJ2-5, with 8 bases identical to TRBD2. J gave up 1 base and V 8 bases, and 9 bases lay outside the gene matches. The CDR3 totals 15 residues. Per germline, CDR1 SNHLY and CDR2 FYNNEI. CDR3 sequence: CASGAERGTQETQYF. The CDR3 region has the DNA TGTGCCAGCGGGGCGGAGCGGGGGACCCAAGAGACCCAGTACTTC.

This rearrangement joins TRBV6-5 to TRBJ1-1, with TRBD1 as a possible D gene (6 bases). This CDR3 is 10 amino acids long. V was shortened by 4 bases and J by 13 bases, with 10 bases between the two germline ends. CDR1 and CDR2 (germline): MNHEY, SVGAGI. CDR3 nucleotide sequence: TGTGCCAGCAGTTCCCGGGACATTTTCTTT. It yields the protein CASSSRDIFF.

The V gene is TRBV18, the J gene TRBJ2-3; 11 nucleotides agree with TRBD2. In germline, CDR1 is KGHSH, CDR2 LQKENI. With V trimmed by 3 bases and J by 2 bases, 10 bases remained unmatched. This CDR3 has 18 residues. CDR3 DNA: TGTGCCAGCTCACCCGTCACGGGGACTAGCGGATTCACAGATACGCAGTATTTT. Translation: CASSPVTGTSGFTDTQYF.

The genes are TRBV5-6 and TRBJ1-2; the match to TRBD1 covers 10 bases. The trim removed 4 bases at V and 4 bases at J, leaving 13 bases unmatched. From germline, CDR1 is SGHDT and CDR2 YYEEEE. The CDR3 is made up of 17 amino acids. CDR3 sequence (DNA): TGTGCCAGCAGCGCATACCGGGACAGGGGAGCTAGCTATGGCTACACCTTC. Amino acids: CASSAYRDRGASYGYTF.

The chain employs TRBV18 and TRBJ1-2; 8 positions match TRBD1. J gave up 7 bases and V 3 bases, and 4 bases lay outside the gene matches. CDR1 is KGHSH, CDR2 LQKENI, per germline. The CDR3 is 13 amino acids. The CDR3 DNA reads as TGTGCCAGCTCACCGGACAGGGTCAGTGGCTACACCTTC. Its translation is CASSPDRVSGYTF.

V gene TRBV5-4 combines with J gene TRBJ1-2; tentative D call: TRBD1 (6 bases). In germline, CDR1 is SGHNT, CDR2 YYREEE (reference sequence). The CDR3 spans 15 residues. The V end was cut by 4 bases, the J end by 5 bases, with 18 bases between. CDR3 residues: CASSTTQRTAYGYTF. Here the CDR3 DNA reads TGTGCCAGCAGCACGACCCAACGGACAGCATATGGCTACACCTTC. Full variable domain (missing parts from reference TRBV5-4 and TRBJ1-2): ETGVTQSPTHLIKTRGQQVTLRCSSQSGHNTVSWYQQALGQGPQFIFQYYREEENGRGNFPPRFSGLQFPNYSSELNVNALELDDSALYLCASSTTQRTAYGYTFGSGTRLTVV.

J is TRBJ1-1 and V is TRBV4-3; a possible D gene is TRBD1 (5 bases). The CDR3 is 12 residues long. V was trimmed by 3 bases and J by 8 bases, leaving 10 bases between them. The germline CDR1 and CDR2 sequences are LGHNA and YSLEER. The CDR3 DNA sequence: TGCGCCAGCAGCCACGTTGCAGGGGAAGCTTTCTTT. Translating it yields CASSHVAGEAFF.

The rearrangement uses TRBV3-1 (or the pseudogene TRBV3-2) and TRBJ1-1, with D maybe TRBD1 (5 bases). The germline gives CDR1 LGHDT, CDR2 YNNKEL (reference sequence). The CDR3 has 13 residues. V lost 3 bases, J lost 8 bases, and 13 bases lay in between. The CDR3 sequence is CASSHNQGWEAFF. CDR3 DNA: TGTGCCAGCAGCCACAACCAGGGCTGGGAAGCTTTCTTT.

This chain connects TRBV7-3 to TRBJ1-1; no reliable D call. Germline loops: CDR1 SGHTA, CDR2 FQGTGA. The CDR3 totals 14 residues. V was trimmed by 1 base and J by 1 base, leaving 7 bases between them. CDR3 loop: CASSLNRQNTEAFF. The DNA for the CDR3 is TGTGCCAGCAGCTTAAACAGACAGAACACTGAAGCTTTCTTT.

The genes are TRBV4-1 and TRBJ1-2, with D unclear. There are 15 residues in the CDR3. Germline assignment: CDR1 MGHRA and CDR2 YSYEKL. V was cut by 1 base and J by 8 bases, with 17 bases left in between. The CDR3 region is CASSQVERARSGYTF. In DNA, the CDR3 is TGCGCCAGCAGCCAAGTCGAGAGGGCGCGATCGGGCTACACCTTC.

The V and J genes are TRBV27 and TRBJ2-1; 11 positions match TRBD1. Looked up from germline, CDR1 is MNHEY and CDR2 is SMNVEV (reference sequence). The CDR3 has 15 amino acids. V lost 5 bases, J lost 9 bases, and 9 bases stayed unmatched. The CDR3 loop reads CASSRTGGGYLEQFF. The CDR3 nucleotides are TGTGCCAGCAGTCGGACAGGGGGCGGATACCTTGAGCAGTTCTTC.

The chain recombines TRBV30 with TRBJ1-1; D gene unclear. Germline V lookup: CDR1 GTSNPN, CDR2 SVGIG (reference sequence). The CDR3 is 13 residues long. The V end lost 4 bases, the J end lost 3 bases, and 12 bases lay between the germline ends. CDR3 sequence (DNA): TGTGCCTGGAAAGTAACAGCTTACACTGAAGCTTTCTTT. Translated, it gives CAWKVTAYTEAFF.

In this sample, this clone turned up a few times. V gene TRBV6-2 or TRBV6-3 combines with J gene TRBJ2-7, with a tentative D call TRBD2 (7 bases). The germline V gene encodes CDR1 MNHEY and CDR2 SVGEGT. V lost 4 bases, J lost 5 bases, and 21 bases lay in between. This CDR3 comprises 16 residues. In DNA form, the CDR3 reads TGTGCCAGCAGTTTTCGGGGGGCCACAGGTTTCAACGAGCAGTACTTC. Translating it yields CASSFRGATGFNEQYF.

In this sample, this clone turned up a few times. The chain couples TRBV7-8 to TRBJ1-4; TRBD1 matches at 7 bases. The V segment lost 3 bases and the J segment 5 bases; nucleotides outside the gene matches: 3. Germline CDR1 is SGHVS and CDR2 is FQNEAQ. The CDR3 has 14 residues. The CDR3 reads CASSFRQGNEKLFF. In nucleotides, the CDR3 is TGTGCCAGCAGCTTTAGACAGGGAAATGAAAAACTGTTTTTT.

The chain couples TRBV10-3 to TRBJ2-5, with 8 positions matching TRBD2. The ends lost 7 bases at V and 4 bases at J; junction bases unmatched: 17. CDR3 size: 17 residues. CDR1 is ENHRY, CDR2 SYGVKD, per germline. CDR3 in amino acids: CAIKAASGGKGGETQYF. CDR3 bases: TGTGCCATCAAAGCGGCGAGCGGGGGCAAGGGGGGAGAGACCCAGTACTTC.

This clone appeared once. In DNA, the CDR3 is TGTGCCACTACGCCCGACAGACACACCATATATTTT. Amino acids: CATTPDRHTIYF. This chain links TRBV2 with TRBJ1-3, with D possibly being TRBD1 (5 bases). CDR1 and CDR2 (germline): SNHLY, FYNNEI. Trimming took 10 bases from V and 8 from J, leaving 15 bases between them. The CDR3 is made up of 12 amino acids.

This clone was detected a few times. The chain uses TRBV28 and TRBJ1-1; no firm D call. The germline gives CDR1 MDHEN, CDR2 SYDVKM. V shed 8 bases and J shed 3 bases, with 7 bases lying between them. This CDR3 spans 11 amino acids. The chain's CDR3 is CASRGDTEAFF. The CDR3 region has the DNA TGTGCCAGCCGGGGTGACACTGAAGCTTTCTTT.

The chain employs TRBV11-2 and TRBJ1-5; D uncertain. Trimming removed 1 base at V and 2 bases at J, with 12 bases between. Per germline, CDR1 SGHAT and CDR2 FQNNGV. This CDR3 has 16 amino acids. This CDR3 is CASSLGFHRGNQPQHF. The CDR3 DNA reads TGTGCCAGCAGCTTAGGTTTCCACCGGGGCAATCAGCCCCAGCATTTT.

The CDR3 loop is CASRKDRDQETQYF. As DNA, the CDR3 is TGTGCCAGCAGGAAGGACAGGGATCAAGAGACCCAGTACTTC. The chain has TRBV6-6 and TRBJ2-5; 8 nucleotides line up with TRBD1. V lost 6 bases and J lost 2; bases outside the gene matches: 5. Looked up from germline, CDR1 is MNHNY and CDR2 is SVGAGI (reference sequence). The CDR3 loop spans 14 amino acids.

The rearrangement joins TRBV7-2 to TRBJ1-5; tentatively, D is TRBD1 (6 bases). CDR3 length: 15 amino acids. Trimming pared 3 bases from V and 3 bases from J, leaving 12 bases between. Germline V gene data show CDR1 as SGHTA and CDR2 as FQGNSA. The CDR3, as DNA: TGTGCCAGCAGCTTCTCCCGACAGGCCAATCAGCCCCAGCATTTT. It translates to CASSFSRQANQPQHF.

The CDR3 region has the DNA TGTGCCAGCAGCGGGACAGGGGGAAACGAGCAGTACTTC. Residues: CASSGTGGNEQYF. The V call is TRBV27, the J call TRBJ2-7, with TRBD1 identical over 11 bases. Trimming took 6 bases from V and 5 from J; bases not matched to a gene: 3. The CDR3 has 13 residues. Looked up from germline, CDR1 is MNHEY and CDR2 is SMNVEV (reference sequence).

This chain uses TRBV5-1 with TRBJ2-5; 12 nucleotides align to TRBD2. The length of the CDR3 is 17 residues. V was pared by 4 bases and J by 2 bases, with 9 bases of the junction left unmatched. From germline, CDR1 is SGHRS and CDR2 YFSETQ. CDR3 in amino acids: CASSPPTSGGLQETQYF. The CDR3, as DNA: TGCGCCAGCAGCCCACCGACTAGCGGGGGCCTACAAGAGACCCAGTACTTC.

The CDR3 region has the DNA TGTGCCAGCAGCCTCGCGGGACAGGGCTTCTACGAGCAGTACTTC. It specifies CASSLAGQGFYEQYF. The V call is TRBV14, the J call TRBJ2-7, with TRBD1 identical over 9 bases. V lost 4 bases, J lost 3 bases, and 7 bases stayed unmatched. From germline, CDR1 is SGHDN and CDR2 FVKESK. This CDR3 comprises 15 residues.

To note about this clone: One junction end disagrees with the germline gene, perhaps due to a read error. The chain employs TRBV6-2 or TRBV6-3 and TRBJ2-1; TRBD2 matches 9 bases. Germline assignment: CDR1 MNHEY and CDR2 SVGEGT. The CDR3 consists of 11 residues. DNA of the CDR3: TGTGCCAGCAGTTTCCCTAGCGGGGAGATCTTC. Residues: CASSFPSGEIF.

Note on this clone: This sample includes further DNA sequences coding for the same CDR3. The CDR3 sequence is CASSLTVTNEKLFF. For the CDR3, the DNA is TGTGCCAGCAGCTTGACAGTGACTAATGAAAAACTGTTTTTT. The chain links TRBV5-5 to TRBJ1-4; D is ambiguous. Germline V gene data show CDR1 as SGHKS and CDR2 as YYEKEE (reference sequence). V was trimmed by 1 base and J by 2 bases, leaving 6 bases between them. The CDR3 sequence is 14 residues long.